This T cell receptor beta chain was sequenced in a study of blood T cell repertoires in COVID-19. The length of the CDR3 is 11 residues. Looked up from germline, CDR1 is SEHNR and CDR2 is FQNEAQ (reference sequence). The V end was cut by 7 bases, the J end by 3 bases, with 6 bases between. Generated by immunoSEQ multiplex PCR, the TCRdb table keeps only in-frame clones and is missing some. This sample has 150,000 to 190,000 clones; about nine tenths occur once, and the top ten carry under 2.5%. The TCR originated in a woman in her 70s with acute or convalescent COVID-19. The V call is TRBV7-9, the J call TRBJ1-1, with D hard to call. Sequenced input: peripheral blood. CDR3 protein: CASNSDTEAFF. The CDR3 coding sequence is TGTGCCAGCAATTCGGACACTGAAGCTTTCTTT.